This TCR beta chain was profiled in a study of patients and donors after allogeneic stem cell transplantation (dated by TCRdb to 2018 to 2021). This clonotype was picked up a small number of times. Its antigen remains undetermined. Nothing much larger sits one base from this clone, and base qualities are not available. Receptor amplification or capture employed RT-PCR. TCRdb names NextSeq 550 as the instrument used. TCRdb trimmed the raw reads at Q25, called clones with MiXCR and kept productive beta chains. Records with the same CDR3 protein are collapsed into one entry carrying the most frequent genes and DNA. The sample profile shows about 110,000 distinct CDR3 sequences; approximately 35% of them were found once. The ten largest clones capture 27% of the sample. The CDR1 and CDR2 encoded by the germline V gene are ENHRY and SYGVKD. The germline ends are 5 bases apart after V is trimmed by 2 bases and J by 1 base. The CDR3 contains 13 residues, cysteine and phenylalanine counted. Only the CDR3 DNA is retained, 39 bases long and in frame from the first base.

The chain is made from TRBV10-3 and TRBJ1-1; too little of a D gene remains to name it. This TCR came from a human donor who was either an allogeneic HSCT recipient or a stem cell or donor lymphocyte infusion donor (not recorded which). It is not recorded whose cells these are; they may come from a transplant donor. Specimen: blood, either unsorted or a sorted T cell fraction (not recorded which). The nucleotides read TGTGCCATCAGTGAGATCCGGAACACTGAAGCTTTCTTT. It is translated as CAISEIRNTEAFF.